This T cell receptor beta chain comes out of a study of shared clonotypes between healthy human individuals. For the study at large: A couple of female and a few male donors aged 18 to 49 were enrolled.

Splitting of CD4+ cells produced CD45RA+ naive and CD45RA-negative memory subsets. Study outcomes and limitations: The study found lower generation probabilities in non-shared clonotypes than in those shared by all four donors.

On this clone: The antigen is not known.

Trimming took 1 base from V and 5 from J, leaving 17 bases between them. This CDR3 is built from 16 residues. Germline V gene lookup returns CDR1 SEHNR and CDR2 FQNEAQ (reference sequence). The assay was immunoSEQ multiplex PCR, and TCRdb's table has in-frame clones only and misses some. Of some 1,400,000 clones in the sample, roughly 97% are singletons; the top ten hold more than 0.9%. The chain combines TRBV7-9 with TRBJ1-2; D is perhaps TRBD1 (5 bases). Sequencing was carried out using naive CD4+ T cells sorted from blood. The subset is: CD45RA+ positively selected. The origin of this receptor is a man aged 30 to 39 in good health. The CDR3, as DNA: TGTGCCAGCAGCTTAGAACTCATAAAAAGGGGATATGGCTACACCTTC. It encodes CASSLELIKRGYGYTF.